The 12 T cell receptor beta chains given below trace back to one sample, sequenced in a study of T-cell reconstitution after alpha-beta-depleted transplantation in children. Unique molecular identifiers featured in how the TCRbeta library was prepared. TCRdb itself ran the PCR reads through MiXCR, one entry per CDR3 protein. Here the sample spans 500,000 to 600,000 distinct CDR3 sequences, roughly 27% being singletons. The sample in question was PBMCs, obtained before TCRalphabeta/CD19-depleted stem cell transplant. These receptors were taken from a boy younger than two with Wiskott-Aldrich syndrome, due to receive a stem cell transplant.

This clonotype has more than one count but fewer than ten. This sequence joins TRBV5-1 and TRBJ2-2; a possible D gene is TRBD2 (5 bases). V lost 4 bases to trimming and J lost 8 bases, with 9 bases between them. Germline V gene data show CDR1 as SGHRS and CDR2 as YFSETQ. This CDR3 has 12 amino acids. CDR3 sequence: CASSPGRGELFF. DNA of the CDR3: TGCGCCAGCAGCCCGGGAAGGGGGGAGCTGTTTTTT.

The V gene is TRBV24-1, the J gene TRBJ2-7, with 12 nucleotides matching TRBD2. There are 14 residues in the CDR3. J was trimmed by 5 bases and V by 4 bases; bases with no gene match: 2. Germline V gene sequence: CDR1 KGHDR, CDR2 SFDVKD. The CDR3 is CATSETSGSNEQYF. Written as DNA, the CDR3 is TGTGCCACCAGTGAGACTAGCGGGAGCAACGAGCAGTACTTC.

The chain links TRBV19 to TRBJ1-5; TRBD1 is a possible D gene (5 bases). The CDR3 sequence is 16 residues long. Germline CDR1 LNHDA, CDR2 SQIVND (reference sequence). Trimming took off 3 bases at V and 2 bases at J, with 14 bases between the two ends. The CDR3 DNA follows: TGTGCCAGTAGTATTAGGCAGGGCCCGGGCAATCAGCCCCAGCATTTT. Translating it yields CASSIRQGPGNQPQHF. Filled out from reference TRBV19 and TRBJ1-5, the complete variable domain reads DGGITQSPKYLFRKEGQNVTLSCEQNLNHDAMYWYRQDPGQGLRLIYYSQIVNDFQKGDIAEGYSVSREKKESFPLTVTSAQKNPTAFYLCASSIRQGPGNQPQHFGDGTRLSIL.

V is TRBV6-1 and J is TRBJ1-5; D remains unclear. CDR1 and CDR2 from the germline V gene are MNHNS and SASEGT. Trimming cost V 0 bases and J 1 base, with 4 bases left between them. The CDR3 contains 14 residues. The CDR3 coding sequence is TGTGCCAGCAGTGAAGCCCTGAGCAATCAGCCCCAGCATTTT. It is translated as CASSEALSNQPQHF.

Only a few counts were recorded for this clonotype. The chain links TRBV10-3 to TRBJ2-3; a possible D gene is TRBD1 (6 bases). V lost 6 bases to trimming and J lost 4 bases, with 8 bases between them. This CDR3 has 12 residues. The V gene's germline CDR1 is ENHRY and CDR2 SYGVKD. CDR3 nucleotide sequence: TGTGCCATCAGACAGGGTTCAGATACGCAGTATTTT. It translates to CAIRQGSDTQYF.

This clonotype was recorded many times. V gene TRBV20-1 combines with J gene TRBJ2-7; possible D gene TRBD2, 6 bases. Trimming took off 3 bases at V and 3 bases at J, with 6 bases between the two ends. In germline, CDR1 is DFQATT, CDR2 SNEGSKA (reference sequence). This CDR3 region has 11 residues. The CDR3 loop is CSARGGYEQYF. For the CDR3, the DNA is TGCAGTGCTAGGGGGGGCTACGAGCAGTACTTC.

This clonotype has a handful of counts. The chain has TRBV7-2 and TRBJ1-5; D possibly corresponds to TRBD1 (5 bases). CDR3 length: 13 amino acids. In germline, CDR1 is SGHTA, CDR2 FQGNSA. With 5 bases removed from V and 7 bases from J, the gap between germline ends came to 12 bases. The CDR3 region has the DNA TGTGCCAGCAGCCCTTGGGGGGAGCAGCCCCAGCATTTT. Protein: CASSPWGEQPQHF. The complete variable domain, with remaining parts taken from reference TRBV7-2 and TRBJ1-5, reads GAGVSQSPSNKVTEKGKDVELRCDPISGHTALYWYRQSLGQGLEFLIYFQGNSAPDKSGLPSDRFSAERTGGSVSTLTIQRTQQEDSAVYLCASSPWGEQPQHFGDGTRLSIL.

Many counts were recorded for this clonotype. V and J are TRBV14 and TRBJ2-7; 9 bases fit TRBD1. Germline CDR1 reads SGHDN; CDR2 reads FVKESK. V was pared by 1 base and J by 3 bases, with 22 bases of the junction left unmatched. The CDR3 loop spans 21 amino acids. The CDR3 region has the DNA TGTGCCAGCAGCCAAGGATTACAGGGGGCCCTACGCCACTTCTCCTACTACGAGCAGTACTTC. Translated: CASSQGLQGALRHFSYYEQYF.

The V gene is TRBV7-3, the J gene TRBJ1-5; 9 bases agree with TRBD1. The CDR3 is 13 amino acids. The V gene's germline CDR1 is SGHTA and CDR2 FQGTGA. Trimming took 5 bases from V and 7 from J; bases not matched to a gene: 3. The CDR3 region is CASSGGQGQPQHF. CDR3 in DNA: TGTGCCAGCAGCGGCGGACAGGGGCAGCCCCAGCATTTT.

The gene calls are TRBV18 and TRBJ1-1; TRBD1 agrees at 7 bases. This CDR3 spans 15 amino acids. Germline lookup yields CDR1 KGHSH and CDR2 LQKENI. The ends lost 6 bases at V and 2 bases at J; junction bases unmatched: 9. CDR3 sequence: CASSSIQGRNTEAFF. In DNA form, the CDR3 reads TGTGCCAGCTCGTCCATACAGGGGAGAAACACTGAAGCTTTCTTT.

This clonotype was picked up a small number of times. V usage is TRBV29-1 and J usage is TRBJ2-7; TRBD1 matches 8 bases. The CDR3 is 11 residues long. Germline values: CDR1 SQVTM, CDR2 ANQGSEA. The V and J ends lost 5 bases and 7 bases, in that order; junction bases with no gene match: 4. CDR3 region: CSVRTGWEQYF. The CDR3 DNA sequence: TGCAGCGTTCGGACAGGGTGGGAGCAGTACTTC.

The rearrangement joins TRBV29-1 to TRBJ2-7; maybe TRBD1 (6 bases). Deletions cut 7 bases from V and 2 bases from J, with 12 bases between. Germline lookup yields CDR1 SQVTM and CDR2 ANQGSEA. CDR3 length equals 12 residues. CDR3 coding DNA: TGCAGCGGGGGACATGACGCCTACGAGCAGTACTTC. This gives the protein CSGGHDAYEQYF.